This paragraph covers one T cell receptor beta chain sequence. This clonotype was seen repeatedly, ten times or more. What this receptor recognizes is not known. Base quality data are lacking; no much larger clone is found one base away. The record originates from a study of early T cells in non-severe SARS-CoV-2 infection listed by TCRdb under 2021. For the study in its entirety: TCR sequencing used bulk RNA from unsorted whole blood, so alpha and beta chains could not be paired.

CDR1 MNHEY and CDR2 SVGAGI are derived from the germline V gene. Reading from cysteine to phenylalanine, the CDR3 counts 13 amino acids. Kept here is only the CDR3 DNA, which spans 39 bases and is read in frame from base 1. The V and J ends are trimmed by 0 bases and 6 bases, leaving 8 bases between them. Overall study results and their limits: VDJdb matching was skewed toward anti-spike CD8 responses and likely underestimated virus-specific expansions, missing private and CD4 specificities.

This was a case-control study nested in a cohort of healthcare workers in London, UK, who had nasopharyngeal swab PCR tests and blood samples taken every week. Healthcare workers were enrolled in the week of the UK lockdown, from 23 to 31 March 2020, and were followed every week for up to roughly 16 weeks. The method behind the library was 5' RACE. Reads for this sample came from a NextSeq 500. Unique molecular identifiers were attached to individual cDNA molecules in the TCR library protocol so that sequencing error and PCR bias could be corrected. Sequencing covered both TCR alpha and beta chains, and within each sample the abundances of alpha and beta sequences were tightly co-correlated. The authors' analysis ran thus. Decombinator V4 was used to annotate TCR sequences for V gene, J gene and CDR3. Expanded TCRs were defined as changing significantly between any two time points under a Poisson model with p below 0.0001. TCR abundances were normalised to the total number of TCRs sequenced in each sample and reported as counts per million. TRAV1-2 paired with TRAJ12, TRAJ20 or TRAJ33 defined MAIT TCRs, while TRAV10 paired with TRAJ18 defined iNKT TCRs. VDJdb, accessed 1 November 2021, was searched for CMV, EBV and SARS-CoV-2 annotated TCRs, with TCRs annotated for multiple antigens excluded. TCRdb redid the processing of the public reads, applying fastp at Q25 and MiXCR, and retained in-frame beta chains. Each CDR3 protein gets just one entry, which takes the most common genes and DNA from the rows behind it. TCRdb assigned the V and J calls; the authors' analysis was not used. The sample includes approximately 31,000 distinct CDR3 sequences, with around 5.8% observed a single time. The ten biggest clones cover around 5% of the sample.

Sequenced input: whole blood. The sequence joins TRBV6-5 to TRBJ1-2, with an unclear D gene assignment. The source is an adult who was a healthcare worker with PCR-confirmed SARS-CoV-2 infection or an uninfected control (not recorded which). The bases are TGTGCCAGCAGTTACTCGAGGGTACATGGCTACACCTTC. This codes for CASSYSRVHGYTF.